A single sample is the source of the 30 T cell receptor beta chains below, sequenced in a study of CD4 T cells in relation to SARS-CoV-2 and coronaviruses. The assay was immunoSEQ multiplex PCR, and TCRdb's table has in-frame clones only and misses some. The sample lists about 21,000 clones, roughly 72% occurring once. Antigens for these TCRs are unknown. CD4+ T cells from unexposed donors were obtained before the COVID-19 pandemic (2011-2018). The cells were cultured for under 13 days before CD4+ T cells were isolated. Sequencing was done on a sample of CD4+ T cells from PBMCs, cultured in vitro. The origin of the receptors is a human donor in good health.

This sequence joins TRBV10-2 and TRBJ2-2; D is uncertain. CDR3 length: 13 residues. The V gene lost 6 bases and the J gene lost 7 bases, with 12 bases spanning the gap. Germline assignment: CDR1 WSHSY and CDR2 SAAADI. The CDR3 loop is CASRETTGGELFF. The DNA for the CDR3 is TGCGCCAGCAGAGAAACAACGGGCGGGGAGCTGTTTTTT.

The chain carries TRBV7-2 and TRBJ2-7; 11 bases map to TRBD2. The junction had 8 bases not matched to a gene; V was cut back by 2 bases and J by 2 bases. The CDR3 runs 17 residues. Germline CDR1 SGHTA, CDR2 FQGNSA. This chain's CDR3 is CASSLSSGGMRTYEQYF. The CDR3 DNA is TGTGCCAGCAGCTTATCTAGCGGGGGGATGAGGACCTACGAGCAGTACTTC. The full variable domain, with the rest looked up from reference TRBV7-2 and TRBJ2-7, is GAGVSQSPSNKVTEKGKDVELRCDPISGHTALYWYRQSLGQGLEFLIYFQGNSAPDKSGLPSDRFSAERTGGSVSTLTIQRTQQEDSAVYLCASSLSSGGMRTYEQYFGPGTRLTVT.

The sample holds a few counts of this clone. This rearrangement joins TRBV5-4 to TRBJ1-2; D is undetermined. Trimming removed 2 bases from V and 4 bases from J, with 9 bases in between. This CDR3 is 13 amino acids long. CDR1 and CDR2 (germline): SGHNT, YYREEE (reference sequence). CDR3 sequence (DNA): TGTGCCAGCAGCTTCCATGGTTCCTATGGCTACACCTTC. Protein product: CASSFHGSYGYTF.

The V gene is TRBV6-1, the J gene TRBJ2-7; TRBD1 agrees at 12 bases. J gave up 4 bases and V 4 bases, and 14 bases lay outside the gene matches. This CDR3 region has 18 residues. Germline V lookup: CDR1 MNHNS, CDR2 SASEGT. The CDR3 region has the DNA TGTGCCAGCAGTGCACCTCCCGGGACAGGGGGCGCGGGTTACGAGCAGTACTTC. It codes for CASSAPPGTGGAGYEQYF.

The rearrangement uses TRBV11-2 and TRBJ2-1; TRBD2 matches at 9 bases. The CDR3 extends over 18 amino acids. The germline CDR1 and CDR2 sequences are SGHAT and FQNNGV. With V trimmed by 4 bases and J by 4 bases, 14 bases remained unmatched. This CDR3 is CASSSSPGGTSMYNEQFF. CDR3 DNA sequence: TGTGCCAGCAGCTCAAGTCCTGGGGGGACTAGCATGTACAATGAGCAGTTCTTC.

This rearrangement joins TRBV7-3 to TRBJ2-1; a possible D gene is TRBD1 (6 bases). This CDR3 comprises 15 residues. Trimming pared 4 bases from V and 7 bases from J, leaving 17 bases between. CDR1 is SGHTA and CDR2 is FQGTGA in the germline V gene. The CDR3 sequence is CASSSGQSGHNEQFF. The CDR3 DNA sequence: TGTGCCAGCAGCTCCGGACAGAGTGGGCATAATGAGCAGTTCTTC.

The sample holds a few counts of this clone. Here the CDR3 DNA reads TGTGCCATCAGTGGGACAGGGGATTGGGGTAACTATGGCTACACCTTC. It specifies CAISGTGDWGNYGYTF. The rearrangement links TRBV10-3 to TRBJ1-2; 9 bases agree with TRBD1. The CDR3 is made up of 16 amino acids. V dropped 4 bases and J dropped 1; count of bases not matched to a gene: 7. Looked up from germline, CDR1 is ENHRY and CDR2 is SYGVKD.

This chain connects TRBV23-1 to TRBJ2-7; TRBD1 aligns across 7 bases. TRBV23-1 is marked as an open reading frame, function uncertain. The CDR3 covers 17 residues. V dropped 2 bases and J dropped 4; count of bases not matched to a gene: 14. CDR3 nucleotides: TGCGCCAGCAGTCAACCGCACGACAGGGATCCAAAGTACGAGCAGTACTTC. It is translated as CASSQPHDRDPKYEQYF.

The table lists this clone with a few counts. The chain recombines TRBV5-5 with TRBJ1-5; TRBD1 might be the D (5 bases). The CDR3 sequence is 14 residues long. Germline CDR1 is SGHKS and CDR2 is YYEKEE (reference sequence). The V gene lost 0 bases and the J gene lost 14 bases, with 18 bases spanning the gap. This CDR3 is CASSLEWERGREHF. CDR3 nucleotides: TGTGCCAGCAGCTTGGAGTGGGAAAGGGGCAGGGAGCATTTT.

The chain's CDR3 is CASSLGSRGADTQYF. The CDR3 nucleotides read TGTGCCAGCAGCTTAGGTTCCCGAGGGGCAGATACGCAGTATTTT. J is TRBJ2-3 and V is TRBV11-3; either TRBD1 or TRBD2 may supply D (5 bases each). Trimming left V 1 base short and J 4 bases short, with 12 bases between. The CDR3 sequence is 15 residues long. Germline lookup yields CDR1 SGHNT and CDR2 YENEEA.

The J gene is TRBJ2-1, the V gene TRBV11-2; 15 bases align to TRBD2. The CDR3 runs to 17 residues. Germline V gene data show CDR1 as SGHAT and CDR2 as FQNNGV. The J segment lost 5 bases and the V segment lost 5 bases, leaving 7 bases of the junction unmatched. In nucleotides, the CDR3 is TGTGCCAGCAGCGTAGGACTAGCGGGAGGGCCTGACAATGAGCAGTTCTTC. Protein product: CASSVGLAGGPDNEQFF.

The rearrangement links TRBV9 to TRBJ1-3; the D gene is possibly TRBD1 (6 bases). The CDR3 covers 13 residues. Germline CDR1 and CDR2: SGDLS and YYNGEE. V lost 3 bases and J lost 8, with 12 bases in between. The CDR3 protein is CASSGPQGHTIYF. In DNA, the CDR3 is TGTGCCAGCAGCGGCCCACAGGGTCACACCATATATTTT.

The CDR3 DNA sequence: TGCAGTGCTAGTAATGGACGCACAGATACGCAGTATTTT. Translated, it gives CSASNGRTDTQYF. The rearrangement uses TRBV20-1 and TRBJ2-3; no firm D call. V lost 3 bases to trimming and J lost 1 base, with 8 bases between them. Germline V lookup: CDR1 DFQATT, CDR2 SNEGSKA (reference sequence). The CDR3 runs to 13 residues.

This clone showed up just a few times. The rearrangement links TRBV7-9 to TRBJ2-3; TRBD2 agrees at 10 bases. The V gene's germline CDR1 is SEHNR and CDR2 FQNEAQ (reference sequence). There are 15 residues in the CDR3. V trimming: 5 bases; J trimming: 2 bases; junction bases outside the gene matches: 4. The CDR3: CASSLSGGPTDTQYF. As DNA, the CDR3 is TGTGCCAGCAGCCTTAGCGGGGGGCCCACAGATACGCAGTATTTT. Using reference TRBV7-9 and TRBJ2-3 for the parts outside the CDR3, the full variable domain is DTGVSQNPRHKITKRGQNVTFRCDPISEHNRLYWYRQTLGQGPEFLTYFQNEAQLEKSRLLSDRFSAERPKGSFSTLEIQRTEQGDSAMYLCASSLSGGPTDTQYFGPGTRLTVL.

This CDR3 reads CASSPIGHARGQEQFF. The CDR3 DNA sequence: TGCGCCAGCAGCCCCATCGGACATGCCAGGGGCCAGGAGCAGTTCTTC. The chain couples TRBV4-1 to TRBJ2-1; TRBD1 might be the D (6 bases). Germline CDR1 is MGHRA and CDR2 is YSYEKL. The CDR3 consists of 16 residues. The germline V and J ends were trimmed by 4 bases and 10 bases, with 23 bases remaining between them.

The V gene is TRBV19, the J gene TRBJ1-1, with TRBD1 matching 7 bases. The CDR3 spans 15 residues. Germline loops: CDR1 LNHDA, CDR2 SQIVND (reference sequence). Unmatched junction bases numbered 7, after V lost 4 bases and J lost 2 bases. CDR3 sequence (DNA): TGTGCCAGTAGTAAGGTGGACAGGCCAAACACTGAAGCTTTCTTT. Translated: CASSKVDRPNTEAFF.

The chain combines TRBV4-1 with TRBJ1-6, with no clear D. Germline V gene data show CDR1 as MGHRA and CDR2 as YSYEKL. Trimming took 4 bases from V and 7 from J, leaving 11 bases between them. The CDR3 is made up of 14 amino acids. This chain's CDR3 is CASSPPVLNSPLHF. The DNA for the CDR3 is TGCGCCAGCAGCCCCCCTGTACTAAATTCACCCCTCCACTTT.

Only a few counts were recorded for this clone. The chain combines TRBV19 with TRBJ1-1; possibly TRBD1 for D (5 bases). The CDR3 spans 13 residues. V shed 4 bases and J shed 5 bases, with 11 bases lying between them. Germline CDR1 reads LNHDA; CDR2 reads SQIVND (reference sequence). The CDR3 DNA follows: TGTGCCAGTAGTACGGGGGATACTACTGAAGCTTTCTTT. Residues: CASSTGDTTEAFF.

The chain recombines TRBV6-5 with TRBJ2-7; D not certain. Trimming stripped 8 bases from V and 6 bases from J, with 20 bases between. Germline CDR1 reads MNHEY; CDR2 reads SVGAGI. CDR3 length equals 14 residues. The CDR3 nucleotides read TGTGCCAGCGGAAAAGATTTGGCGTTAGGCGAGCAGTACTTC. This codes for CASGKDLALGEQYF.

The V call is TRBV13, the J call TRBJ2-7, with 8 bases lining up with TRBD1. Germline V gene sequence: CDR1 PRHDT, CDR2 FYEKMQ (reference sequence). With 1 base clipped from V and 3 bases from J, the junction kept 5 bases outside the gene matches. The CDR3 is made up of 15 amino acids. In nucleotides, the CDR3 is TGTGCCAGCAGCTTAGAGCGGACAGGGAACTACGAGCAGTACTTC. Translating gives CASSLERTGNYEQYF.

The chain couples TRBV19 to TRBJ2-6; D uncertain. The germline V gene has CDR1 LNHDA and CDR2 SQIVND (reference sequence). Deletions cut 7 bases from V and 0 bases from J, with 10 bases between. The CDR3 extends over 15 amino acids. The CDR3 region has the DNA TGTGCCAGTAACGGACCGAGCTCTGGGGCCAACGTCCTGACTTTC. Translated: CASNGPSSGANVLTF.

This chain joins TRBV11-2 and TRBJ2-2; the match to TRBD2 covers 8 bases. V lost 0 bases and J lost 5; bases outside the gene matches: 8. The V gene's germline CDR1 is SGHAT and CDR2 FQNNGV. This CDR3 has 17 residues. CDR3 DNA: TGTGCCAGCAGCTTAGATCGCGGTACTAGCGGTACCGGGGAGCTGTTTTTT. This codes for CASSLDRGTSGTGELFF.

The chain joins TRBV4-1 to TRBJ2-7; 9 bases map to TRBD1. Germline V lookup: CDR1 MGHRA, CDR2 YSYEKL. J was trimmed by 7 bases and V by 0 bases; bases with no gene match: 4. This CDR3 contains 14 residues. Written as DNA, the CDR3 is TGCGCCAGCAGCCAAGATGGGACAGGGCGGGAGCAGTACTTC. It codes for CASSQDGTGREQYF.

The chain has TRBV2 and TRBJ1-1; D gene ambiguous. Trimming removed 6 bases from V and 1 base from J, with 3 bases in between. The CDR3 is 11 residues long. The V gene's germline CDR1 is SNHLY and CDR2 FYNNEI. CDR3 residues: CASSRNTEAFF. CDR3 in DNA: TGTGCCAGCAGCCGGAACACTGAAGCTTTCTTT.

The chain is built from TRBV7-9 and TRBJ2-7; 7 bases align to TRBD1. The J segment lost 0 bases and the V segment lost 5 bases, leaving 10 bases of the junction unmatched. The germline V gene has CDR1 SEHNR and CDR2 FQNEAQ (reference sequence). This CDR3 is built from 16 residues. CDR3 sequence reads: CASSPTGTVNSYEQYF. CDR3 coding DNA: TGTGCCAGCAGCCCCACGGGGACAGTCAACTCCTACGAGCAGTACTTC.

The chain employs TRBV7-2 and TRBJ2-5; TRBD1 matches 7 bases. Trimming took 5 bases from V and 5 from J; bases not matched to a gene: 5. CDR3 length: 13 residues. The germline gives CDR1 SGHTA, CDR2 FQGNSA. In DNA form, the CDR3 reads TGTGCCAGCAGCCTCGGACAGGTCGAGACCCAGTACTTC. Translating gives CASSLGQVETQYF.

The chain carries TRBV3-1 (or the pseudogene TRBV3-2) and TRBJ1-5, with 7 bases identical to TRBD1. The V gene's germline CDR1 is LGHDT and CDR2 YNNKEL (reference sequence). With 4 bases clipped from V and 0 bases from J, the junction kept 15 bases outside the gene matches. This CDR3 contains 19 residues. The CDR3, as DNA: TGTGCCAGCAGCCCCACGCTCGAACAGGGGCCCTTTAGCAATCAGCCCCAGCATTTT. Residues: CASSPTLEQGPFSNQPQHF.

This chain links TRBV5-5 with TRBJ1-5, with D unclear. In germline, CDR1 is SGHKS, CDR2 YYEKEE (reference sequence). With 0 bases removed from V and 3 bases from J, the gap between germline ends came to 4 bases. The CDR3 contains 13 residues. The CDR3 reads CASSLVLNQPQHF. In DNA, the CDR3 is TGTGCCAGCAGCTTGGTTCTCAATCAGCCCCAGCATTTT.

V is TRBV4-2 and J is TRBJ2-1; tentatively, D is TRBD2 (6 bases). The CDR3 loop spans 17 amino acids. Trimming cost V 0 bases and J 3 bases, with 15 bases left between them. Germline V lookup: CDR1 LGHNA, CDR2 YNFKEQ. The CDR3 reads CASSQETSRLDYNEQFF. CDR3 in DNA: TGTGCCAGCAGCCAAGAAACTTCGAGACTAGACTACAATGAGCAGTTCTTC.

This clone turned up a few times. The chain links TRBV5-4 to TRBJ1-1, with 12 bases that match TRBD1. Germline loops: CDR1 SGHNT, CDR2 YYREEE (reference sequence). V was clipped by 0 bases and J by 11 bases; unmatched bases: 8. The CDR3 contains 15 residues. CDR3 in DNA: TGTGCCAGCAGCTTGGAGGGGACAGGGGGCGGGAGGGCTTTCTTT. Translation gives CASSLEGTGGGRAFF.